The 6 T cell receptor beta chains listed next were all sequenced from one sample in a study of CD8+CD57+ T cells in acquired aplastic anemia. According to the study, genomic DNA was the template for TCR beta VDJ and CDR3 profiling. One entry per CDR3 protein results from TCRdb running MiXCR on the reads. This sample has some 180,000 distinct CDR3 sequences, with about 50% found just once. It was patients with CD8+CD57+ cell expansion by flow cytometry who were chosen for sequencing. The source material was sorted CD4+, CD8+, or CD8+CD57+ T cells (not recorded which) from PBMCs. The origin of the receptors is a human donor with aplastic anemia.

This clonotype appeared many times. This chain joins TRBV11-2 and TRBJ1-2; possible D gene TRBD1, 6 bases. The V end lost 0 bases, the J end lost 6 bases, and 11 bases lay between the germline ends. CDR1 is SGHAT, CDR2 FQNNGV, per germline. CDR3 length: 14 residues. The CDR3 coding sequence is TGTGCCAGCAGCTTAGATCGGGCAGGGGATGGCTACACCTTC. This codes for CASSLDRAGDGYTF.

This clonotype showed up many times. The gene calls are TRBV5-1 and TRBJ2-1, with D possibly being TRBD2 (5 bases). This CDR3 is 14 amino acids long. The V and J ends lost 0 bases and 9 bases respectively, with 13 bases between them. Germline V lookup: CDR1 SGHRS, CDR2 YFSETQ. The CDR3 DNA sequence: TGCGCCAGCAGCTTGGGCGAAATACGGGGTGAGCAGTTCTTC. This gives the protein CASSLGEIRGEQFF.

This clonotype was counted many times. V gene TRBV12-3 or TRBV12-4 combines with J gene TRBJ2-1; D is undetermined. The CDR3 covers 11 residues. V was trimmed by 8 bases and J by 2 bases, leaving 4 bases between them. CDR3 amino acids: CASLAYNEQFF. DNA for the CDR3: TGTGCCAGCCTTGCCTACAATGAGCAGTTCTTC.

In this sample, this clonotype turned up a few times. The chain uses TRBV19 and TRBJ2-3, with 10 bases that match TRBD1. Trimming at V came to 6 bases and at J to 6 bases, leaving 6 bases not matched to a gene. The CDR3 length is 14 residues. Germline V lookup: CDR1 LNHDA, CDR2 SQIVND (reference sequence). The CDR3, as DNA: TGTGCCAGTAGACTGACAGGGGGCGCTGATACGCAGTATTTT. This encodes CASRLTGGADTQYF. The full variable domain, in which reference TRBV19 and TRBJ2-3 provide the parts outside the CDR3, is DGGITQSPKYLFRKEGQNVTLSCEQNLNHDAMYWYRQDPGQGLRLIYYSQIVNDFQKGDIAEGYSVSREKKESFPLTVTSAQKNPTAFYLCASRLTGGADTQYFGPGTRLTVL.

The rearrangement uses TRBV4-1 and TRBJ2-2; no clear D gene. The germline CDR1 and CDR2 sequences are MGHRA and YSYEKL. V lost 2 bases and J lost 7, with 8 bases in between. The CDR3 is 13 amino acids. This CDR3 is CASSQNPSGELFF. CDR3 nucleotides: TGCGCCAGCAGCCAAAATCCTAGCGGGGAGCTGTTTTTT.

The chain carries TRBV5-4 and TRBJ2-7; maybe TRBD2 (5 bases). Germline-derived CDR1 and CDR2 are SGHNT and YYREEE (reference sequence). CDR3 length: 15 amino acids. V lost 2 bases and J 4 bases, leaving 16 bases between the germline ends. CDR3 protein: CASSFGLGKGYEQYF. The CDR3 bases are TGTGCCAGCAGCTTCGGACTCGGTAAAGGTTACGAGCAGTACTTC.